This T cell receptor beta chain appears in the sequencing data of a study of cytomegalovirus exposure and HLA in healthy donors. General study points: Many donors carried some public TCRs, although rarity characterized most TCR sequences.

Notes on this clone: Its specificity is unknown.

Sequenced by immunoSEQ multiplex PCR; TCRdb stores in-frame clones only, minus some. Here the sample spans about 170,000 clones, 80% to 90% being singletons. The sequence derives from a woman between 25 and 40 years old in good health and CMV-seronegative. The sample comprised PBMCs.

In DNA, the CDR3 is TGTGCCAGCAGTTCCAGGGAATCGCAGTATTTT. It translates to CASSSRESQYF. The chain employs TRBV2 and TRBJ2-3; weak D call: TRBD1 (5 bases). Deletions cut 5 bases from V and 10 bases from J, with 10 bases between. Germline values: CDR1 SNHLY, CDR2 FYNNEI. The CDR3 length is 11 residues. Together with reference TRBV2 and TRBJ2-3, the CDR3 gives the full variable domain: EPEVTQTPSHQVTQMGQEVILRCVPISNHLYFYWYRQILGQKVEFLVSFYNNEISEKSEIFDDQFSVERPDGSNFTLKIRSTKLEDSAMYFCASSSRESQYFGPGTRLTVL.